The TCR beta chain under discussion was sequenced for a study of control samples from healthy donors and cancer patients. CDR1 LGHNT and CDR2 FRNRAP come from the germline V gene. This CDR3 comprises 13 residues. Unmatched junction bases numbered 2, after V lost 6 bases and J lost 1 base. The repertoire was sequenced with immunoSEQ multiplex PCR; TCRdb's copy has only in-frame clones and lacks some. The data show 120,000 to 150,000 clones, 80% to 95% seen once. The sample taken for sequencing was blood. The source of this sequence is a man aged 25 to 40 in good health. The chain links TRBV12-5 to TRBJ2-5; 7 nucleotides line up with TRBD1. CDR3 nucleotide sequence: TGTGCTAGTGGACAGGGGAGCCAAGAGACCCAGTACTTC. Translating gives CASGQGSQETQYF.